This T cell receptor (beta chain) came from a study of beta chain features in type 1 diabetes. Sequencing targeted expressed TCRB transcripts, as all isolated RNA had been reverse transcribed. TCRdb's table, derived via immunoSEQ multiplex PCR, lists solely in-frame clones and lacks some. The sample holds hundreds of thousands of clones, roughly 12% seen once. The CDR3 is 15 residues long. Germline CDR1 is LGHNA and CDR2 is YNFKEQ. V lost 1 base and J lost 0, with 9 bases in between. Cell sorting via CD45RO/CCR7/CD25/CD127/CD95/CD27 was performed to obtain CD4+ naive, central memory, regulatory and stem cell-like memory cells. Concerning this clone: Its antigen is still unknown.

Regarding the study as a whole: Insertions were fewer and deletions more numerous at VDJ junctions in type 1 diabetes patients. Relative to healthy donors, patients appeared to have naive, central memory and Treg TCRB repertoires that were more similar.

The clonotype originates from a man younger than 35 in good health. The material sequenced was naive CD4+ T cells from blood. This sequence joins TRBV4-2 and TRBJ1-1, with D possibly matching TRBD1 (6 bases). This CDR3 reads CASSQGGHLNTEAFF. CDR3 bases: TGTGCCAGCAGCCAAGGGGGACACCTGAACACTGAAGCTTTCTTT.